Shown below are 7 T cell receptor beta chains from a single sample sequenced in a study of T cells after posttransplantation cyclophosphamide. The method was immunoSEQ multiplex PCR; TCRdb's version includes in-frame clones alone and lacks a portion of them. The sample contains fewer than 55,000 clones, none of them singletons. The material sequenced was PBMCs. The receptor set was obtained from a man aged 35 to 55 in good health, CMV-negative, and a related stem cell transplant donor.

This clone has ten or more counts. The V call is TRBV14, the J call TRBJ2-2, with TRBD2 matching over 9 bases. The trim removed 1 base at V and 4 bases at J, leaving 1 base unmatched. Germline CDR1 reads SGHDN; CDR2 reads FVKESK. The CDR3 is 15 residues long. CDR3 nucleotide sequence: TGTGCCAGCAGCCAAGCAGCGGGAGGCACCGGGGAGCTGTTTTTT. Amino acids: CASSQAAGGTGELFF.

This clone showed up many times. CDR3 amino acids: CASSNLAVHYEQFF. The CDR3, as DNA: TGTGCCAGTAGTAATCTAGCGGTCCACTATGAGCAGTTCTTC. The chain combines TRBV19 with TRBJ2-1, with 7 bases matching TRBD2. J was trimmed by 8 bases and V by 4 bases; bases with no gene match: 8. The CDR3 is 14 residues long. CDR1 is LNHDA and CDR2 is SQIVND in the germline V gene (reference sequence).

This clone occurred many times. The rearrangement links TRBV10-3 to TRBJ1-2; 7 nucleotides agree with TRBD1. The germline V gene encodes CDR1 ENHRY and CDR2 SYGVKD. V lost 11 bases to trimming and J lost 3 bases; unmatched junction nucleotides: 6. This CDR3 has 12 residues. This CDR3 reads CAARQGDYGYTF. DNA for the CDR3: TGTGCCGCCCGACAGGGTGACTATGGCTACACCTTC.

This clone has at least ten counts. CDR3 bases: TGTGCCAGCAGCATCGGGACAGGGAACACTGAAGCTTTCTTT. Translating gives CASSIGTGNTEAFF. The chain has TRBV9 and TRBJ1-1; the match to TRBD1 covers 8 bases. After removal of 4 bases from V and 1 base from J, the junction contained 3 bases not matched to a gene. Germline assignment: CDR1 SGDLS and CDR2 YYNGEE. The CDR3 spans 14 residues.

This clone was observed many times. The J gene is TRBJ1-1, the V gene TRBV10-3; 9 bases fit TRBD1. J was trimmed by 5 bases and V by 6 bases; bases with no gene match: 13. The CDR3 runs 16 residues. Germline CDR1 reads ENHRY; CDR2 reads SYGVKD. The DNA for the CDR3 is TGTGCCATCAGCGCCGCAGGGACAGGGAGACAGACTGAAGCTTTCTTT. Protein sequence: CAISAAGTGRQTEAFF.

This clone was detected ten times or more. V gene TRBV29-1 combines with J gene TRBJ2-7; 8 positions agree with TRBD2. The germline V gene encodes CDR1 SQVTM and CDR2 ANQGSEA. The CDR3 length is 11 residues. With 7 bases clipped from V and 6 bases from J, the junction kept 5 bases outside the gene matches. CDR3 region: CSATSAGEQYV. The CDR3 bases are TGCAGCGCGACTAGCGCGGGCGAGCAGTACGTC.

A few counts support this clone. The chain couples TRBV27 to TRBJ2-5; D possibly corresponds to TRBD2 (5 bases). V was shortened by 3 bases and J by 5 bases, with 16 bases between the two germline ends. The length of the CDR3 is 15 residues. CDR1 is MNHEY and CDR2 is SMNVEV in the germline V gene (reference sequence). In DNA, the CDR3 is TGTGCCAGCAGTTTTAATGGCCAGCGGATCGAGACCCAGTACTTC. Amino acids: CASSFNGQRIETQYF.